This T cell receptor beta chain is from a study of tumor-infiltrating lymphocytes in primary liver carcinoma. CDR1 and CDR2 (germline): SQVTM, ANQGSEA. V lost 4 bases, J lost 2 bases, and 3 bases stayed unmatched. The length of the CDR3 is 14 residues. Unsorted bulk tissue (20-30 mg) underwent RNA and DNA co-extraction. Sample share makes this clonotype medium-sized. Starting material of about 0.45 ug total RNA yielded TCR beta cDNA via a constant-region primer. Three rounds of nested multiplex PCR with slightly modified ARM-PCR produced TCR beta libraries. For around 11 cycles apiece, the opening two PCR rounds ran with TRBV1-TRBV30 forward primers and a C-beta reverse primer. Using its own MiXCR run on the multiplex PCR reads, TCRdb lists one record per CDR3 protein. The sample contains some 38,000 distinct CDR3 sequences, 74% of which appear only once.

What was sequenced was liver tumor tissue from sampling region 4. As for subset: tumor region T4, right-lateral pole. This clonotype originated in a middle-aged man with primary liver carcinoma and hepatitis B virus infection. This chain uses TRBV29-1 with TRBJ2-2; 8 nucleotides align to TRBD1. CDR3 in amino acids: CSVGTGPNTGELFF. CDR3 sequence (DNA): TGCAGCGTTGGGACAGGGCCAAACACCGGGGAGCTGTTTTTT.